Listed here is a single T cell receptor (beta chain). This entry belongs to a study of blood T cell repertoires in COVID-19. Only in-frame clones appear in the TCRdb table, and some are missing; sequencing was by immunoSEQ multiplex PCR. The profile covers approximately 240,000 clones, with nearly 90% appearing a single time and around 2% taken by the ten largest. The sequenced sample consisted of peripheral blood. The clonotype was recovered from a woman in her forties who had recovered from COVID-19.

The DNA for the CDR3 is TGTGCCAGCACGGATAAGCGAGATACGCAGTATTTT. Translation: CASTDKRDTQYF. The V gene is TRBV11-1, the J gene TRBJ2-3, with D uncertain. The V end lost 7 bases, the J end lost 5 bases, and 10 bases lay between the germline ends. This CDR3 spans 12 amino acids. Per the germline V gene, CDR1 is SGHAT and CDR2 is FQDESV (reference sequence).